The 11 T cell receptor beta chains presented below share a single source sample, sequenced in a study of shared clonotypes between healthy human individuals. Here immunoSEQ multiplex PCR was the method, and the copy in TCRdb shows in-frame clones only, minus some. Of fewer than 600,000 clones listed, roughly three quarters are singletons. Sequencing was performed on PBMCs. Every receptor here comes from a woman in her 40s in good health. Some clones in this sample may be carry-over from other donors' samples.

This chain joins TRBV9 and TRBJ1-1, with 7 bases matching TRBD1. The CDR3 sequence is 14 residues long. The V and J ends lost 2 bases and 3 bases, in that order; junction bases with no gene match: 4. Germline loops: CDR1 SGDLS, CDR2 YYNGEE. The CDR3 reads CASSVLTGYTEAFF. The CDR3 coding sequence is TGTGCCAGCAGCGTTCTGACAGGGTACACTGAAGCTTTCTTT.

As to this clone: A single base is all that separates this from a far larger clone, so a read error is likely. This chain joins TRBV29-1 and TRBJ2-3; a weak D match, TRBD1 (5 bases). Germline assignment: CDR1 SQVTM and CDR2 ANQGSEA. CDR3 length equals 14 residues. CDR3 nucleotides: TGCAGCGTTGAAGCGGGTCTTAGCACAGGTACGCAGTATTTT. As protein: CSVEAGLSTGTQYF.

CDR3 protein: CASTQGGVRGHNEQFF. CDR3 DNA: TGTGCCAGCACACAGGGGGGGGTTAGGGGCCACAATGAGCAGTTCTTC. The chain couples TRBV2 to TRBJ2-1, with D tentatively TRBD1 (8 bases). This CDR3 contains 16 residues. CDR1 and CDR2 (germline): SNHLY, FYNNEI. Trimming cost V 7 bases and J 5 bases, with 21 bases left between them.

On this clone: A far larger clone is off by one base, so a read error is likely. In the same sample, other DNA sequences code for this CDR3. The J gene is TRBJ2-2, the V gene TRBV30; 7 nucleotides match TRBD2. The germline gives CDR1 GTSNPN, CDR2 SVGIG (reference sequence). This CDR3 has 20 residues. CDR3 in DNA: TGTGCCTGGACCATGCGGGGGAAGCTAGCGGAGCCGCTGAACACAGGGGAGCTGTTTTTT. Protein sequence: CAWTMRGKLAEPLNTGELFF.

The chain combines TRBV6-5 with TRBJ1-2; TRBD1 aligns across 9 bases. Losses at the gene ends were 7 bases for V and 8 bases for J; bases not matched to a gene: 11. CDR3 length equals 14 residues. The germline CDR1 and CDR2 sequences are MNHEY and SVGAGI. CDR3: CASNNRGRLGGYTF. CDR3 nucleotides: TGTGCCAGCAATAACAGGGGGCGTTTGGGAGGCTACACCTTC.

This clone was found many times. The same CDR3 can be traced to other DNA sequences in this sample. The genes are TRBV4-3 and TRBJ2-3; 8 bases fit TRBD2. The CDR3 runs to 17 residues. The V segment lost 4 bases and the J segment 0 bases; nucleotides outside the gene matches: 9. Looked up from germline, CDR1 is LGHNA and CDR2 is YSLEER. Here the CDR3 reads CASSRASAGGSTDTQYF. CDR3 bases: TGCGCCAGCAGCCGGGCCTCTGCGGGAGGAAGCACAGATACGCAGTATTTT.

This rearrangement joins TRBV27 to TRBJ2-7, with D uncertain. This CDR3 contains 12 residues. V was trimmed by 4 bases and J by 1 base, leaving 5 bases between them. Germline-derived CDR1 and CDR2 are MNHEY and SMNVEV (reference sequence). CDR3 in amino acids: CASSWPSYEQYF. The DNA of the CDR3 is TGTGCCAGCAGTTGGCCGTCCTACGAGCAGTACTTC.

The gene calls are TRBV27 and TRBJ2-7; tentatively, D is TRBD2 (5 bases). This CDR3 spans 13 amino acids. Trimming pared 7 bases from V and 6 bases from J, leaving 16 bases between. Germline V lookup: CDR1 MNHEY, CDR2 SMNVEV (reference sequence). CDR3 sequence reads: CASKRDSYREQYF. Here the CDR3 DNA reads TGTGCCAGCAAGAGGGATTCTTACCGCGAGCAGTACTTC.

Details on this clone: A far larger clone is only one base removed, so a read error is likely. This chain joins TRBV4-1 and TRBJ1-2; the D gene is possibly TRBD1 (5 bases). The germline CDR1 and CDR2 sequences are MGHRA and YSYEKL. The CDR3 runs to 14 residues. Trimming took off 0 bases at V and 7 bases at J, with 12 bases between the two ends. The CDR3: CASSQDRVGCGYTF. The CDR3 DNA sequence: TGCGCCAGCAGCCAAGACAGGGTGGGCTGTGGCTACACCTTC.

The sample holds one count of this clone. Since a far larger clone is one base different, this is likely a read error. The chain joins TRBV5-1 to TRBJ2-7; 8 bases are shared with TRBD1. The CDR3 consists of 14 residues. Germline V gives CDR1 SGHRS, CDR2 YFSETQ. CDR3 residues: CASSPGQGAYVQYF. CDR3 nucleotide sequence: TGCGCCAGCAGCCCCGGACAGGGAGCCTACGTGCAGTACTTC.

The rearrangement links TRBV6-5 to TRBJ1-2; D gene uncertain. V was cut by 8 bases and J by 1 base, with 14 bases left in between. This CDR3 is built from 14 residues. Germline-derived CDR1 and CDR2 are MNHEY and SVGAGI. The CDR3 region is CASSSLGDNYGYTF. In DNA form, the CDR3 reads TGTGCCAGCTCCTCCTTGGGTGATAACTATGGCTACACCTTC.